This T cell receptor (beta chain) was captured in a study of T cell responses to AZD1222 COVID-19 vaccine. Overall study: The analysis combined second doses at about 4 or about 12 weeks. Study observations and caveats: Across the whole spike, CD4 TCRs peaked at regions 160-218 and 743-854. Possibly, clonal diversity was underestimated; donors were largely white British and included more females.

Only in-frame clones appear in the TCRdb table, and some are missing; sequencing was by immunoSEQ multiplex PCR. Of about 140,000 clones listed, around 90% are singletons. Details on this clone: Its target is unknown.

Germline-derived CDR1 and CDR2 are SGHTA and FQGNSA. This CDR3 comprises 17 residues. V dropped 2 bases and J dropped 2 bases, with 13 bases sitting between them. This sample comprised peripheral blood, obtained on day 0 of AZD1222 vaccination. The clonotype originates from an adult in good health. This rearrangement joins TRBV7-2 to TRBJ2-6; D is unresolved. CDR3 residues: CASSLWAALTGANVLTF. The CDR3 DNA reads TGTGCCAGCAGCTTATGGGCCGCTTTAACTGGGGCCAACGTCCTGACTTTC.